A single T cell receptor beta chain is shown here with its context. What it recognizes is unknown. The data stem from a study of OX40 agonist ivuxolimab in advanced cancers. Study results and limitations: More expanded clones were found, on average, in CD8+ than in CD4+ T cells.

Assay used: immunoSEQ multiplex PCR; TCRdb lists only in-frame clones, some missing. The sample yields 150,000 to 190,000 clones, 90% to 95% seen once. CDR3 length equals 14 residues. V lost 0 bases to trimming and J lost 3 bases, with 9 bases between them. Germline CDR1 and CDR2: SGHNT and YYREEE (reference sequence). The receptor comes from an adult with an advanced solid tumor such as melanoma, head and neck, liver or kidney cancer. The chain carries TRBV5-4 and TRBJ1-1; D gene ambiguous. The sequences come from CD4+ or CD8+ T cells sorted from blood, collected in a trial of the OX40 agonist ivuxolimab. CDR3 sequence: CASSLDGVHTEAFF. The CDR3 nucleotides read TGTGCCAGCAGCTTGGACGGGGTTCACACTGAAGCTTTCTTT.